This T cell receptor beta chain was profiled in a study of identifying expanded T cells in peripheral blood. General study findings and limits: About 1.3 clones differed between technical replicates, versus around 15 and 18 over time. Approximately two-week clone count variance significantly increased as total template count grew.

During the collection period, no donor immune events like infections were recorded. Concerning this clone itself: No antigen is known for it.

V was shortened by 0 bases and J by 1 base, with 12 bases between the two germline ends. The CDR3 spans 15 residues. CDR1 is GTSNPN and CDR2 is SVGIG in the germline V gene (reference sequence). Method: immunoSEQ multiplex PCR; TCRdb's copy keeps in-frame clones and lacks some. The sample has 100,000 to 150,000 clones; approximately 86% are singletons. The source is a person aged 18 to 75 in good health. The chain links TRBV30 to TRBJ2-5, with D tentatively TRBD1 (6 bases). Sequencing was done on a sample of blood. CDR3 sequence reads: CAWSVQTGRQETQYF. The DNA for the CDR3 is TGTGCCTGGAGTGTACAGACAGGACGCCAAGAGACCCAGTACTTC. The full variable domain, with the rest looked up from reference TRBV30 and TRBJ2-5, is SQTIHQWPATLVQPVGSPLSLECTVEGTSNPNLYWYRQAAGRGLQLLFYSVGIGQISSEVPQNLSASRPQDRQFILSSKKLLLSDSGFYLCAWSVQTGRQETQYFGPGTRLLVL.